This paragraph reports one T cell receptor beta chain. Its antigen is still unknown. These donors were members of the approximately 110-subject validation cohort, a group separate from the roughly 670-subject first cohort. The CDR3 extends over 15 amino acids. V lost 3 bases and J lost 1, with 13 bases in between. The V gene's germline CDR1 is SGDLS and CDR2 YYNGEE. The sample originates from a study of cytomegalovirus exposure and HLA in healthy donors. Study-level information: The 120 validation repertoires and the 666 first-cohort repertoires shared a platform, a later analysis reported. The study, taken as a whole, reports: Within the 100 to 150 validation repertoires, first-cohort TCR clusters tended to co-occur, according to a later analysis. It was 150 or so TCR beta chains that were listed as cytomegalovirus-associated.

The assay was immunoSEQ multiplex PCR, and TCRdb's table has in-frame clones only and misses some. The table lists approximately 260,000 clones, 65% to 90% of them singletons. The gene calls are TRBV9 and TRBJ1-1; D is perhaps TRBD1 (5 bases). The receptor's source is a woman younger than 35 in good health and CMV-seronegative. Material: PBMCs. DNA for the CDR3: TGTGCCAGCAGCGCCCATGAAAGGGGGAACACTGAAGCTTTCTTT. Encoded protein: CASSAHERGNTEAFF.